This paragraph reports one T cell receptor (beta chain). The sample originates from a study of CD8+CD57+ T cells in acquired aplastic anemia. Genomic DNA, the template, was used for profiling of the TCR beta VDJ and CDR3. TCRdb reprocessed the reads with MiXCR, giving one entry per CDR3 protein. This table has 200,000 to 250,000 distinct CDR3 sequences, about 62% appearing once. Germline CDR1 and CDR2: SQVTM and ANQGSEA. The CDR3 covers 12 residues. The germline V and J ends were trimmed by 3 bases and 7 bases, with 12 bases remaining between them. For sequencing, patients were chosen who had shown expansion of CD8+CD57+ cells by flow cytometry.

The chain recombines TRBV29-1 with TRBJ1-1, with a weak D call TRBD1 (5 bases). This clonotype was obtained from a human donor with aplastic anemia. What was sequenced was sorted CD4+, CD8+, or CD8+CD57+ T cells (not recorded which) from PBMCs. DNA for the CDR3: TGCAGCGTTGAGTTTGGAAGGGGTGAAGCTTTCTTT. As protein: CSVEFGRGEAFF.